These 4 T cell receptor beta chains came from one sample sequenced in a study. Tregs were sorted as CD4+CD25+CD127-/low cells. One entry per CDR3 protein, called by TCRdb with MiXCR from the 5' RACE reads. Found here are approximately 7,000 distinct CDR3 sequences, around 70% of them singletons; the top ten hold approximately 4.1%. Material for sequencing was tumor-infiltrating Tregs sorted from the breast tumor. The receptors originated from a female donor with breast cancer.

The genes are TRBV20-1 and TRBJ1-6, with a possible D match to TRBD1 (5 bases). Deletions cut 5 bases from V and 12 bases from J, with 14 bases between. The CDR3 covers 12 residues. Germline CDR1 and CDR2: DFQATT and SNEGSKA (reference sequence). DNA for the CDR3: TGCAGTGCTGAAGACGGGACCGTACCCCTCCACTTT. It is translated as CSAEDGTVPLHF.

This chain connects TRBV6-6 to TRBJ1-5, with D perhaps matching TRBD1 (5 bases). The V end was cut by 6 bases, the J end by 9 bases, with 21 bases between. This CDR3 spans 15 amino acids. CDR1 and CDR2 from the germline V gene are MNHNY and SVGAGI (reference sequence). DNA for the CDR3: TGTGCCAGCAGCCCCGGGACGAGGAGCCAAGGGCCCCAGCATTTT. It codes for CASSPGTRSQGPQHF.

The chain couples TRBV6-1 to TRBJ2-1; TRBD1 aligns across 9 bases. CDR1 and CDR2 from the germline V gene are MNHNS and SASEGT. V was pared by 8 bases and J by 13 bases, with 15 bases of the junction left unmatched. CDR3 length: 14 residues. CDR3 in amino acids: CASLSWPGQGDQFF. For the CDR3, the DNA is TGTGCCAGCCTTTCATGGCCGGGACAGGGCGACCAGTTCTTC.

This clonotype has more than one count but fewer than ten. The V call is TRBV7-9, the J call TRBJ1-1, with 10 nucleotides matching TRBD1. The CDR3 runs 13 residues. V lost 1 base to trimming and J lost 11 bases; unmatched junction nucleotides: 4. Germline loops: CDR1 SEHNR, CDR2 FQNEAQ (reference sequence). The CDR3 nucleotides are TGTGCCAGCAGCTTAGGGACAGGGGGTTCGGCTTTCTTT. Amino acids: CASSLGTGGSAFF.